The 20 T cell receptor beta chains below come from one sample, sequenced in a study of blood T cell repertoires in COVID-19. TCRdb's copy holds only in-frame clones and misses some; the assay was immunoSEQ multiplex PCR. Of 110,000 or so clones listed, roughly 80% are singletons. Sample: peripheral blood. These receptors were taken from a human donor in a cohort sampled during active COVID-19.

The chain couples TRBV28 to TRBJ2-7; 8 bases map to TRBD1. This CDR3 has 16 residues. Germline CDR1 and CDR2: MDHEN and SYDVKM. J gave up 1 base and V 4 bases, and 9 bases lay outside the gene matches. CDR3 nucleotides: TGTGCCAGCAGTTCCCCCTTGGGACAGGCTTCCTACGAGCAGTACTTC. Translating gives CASSSPLGQASYEQYF.

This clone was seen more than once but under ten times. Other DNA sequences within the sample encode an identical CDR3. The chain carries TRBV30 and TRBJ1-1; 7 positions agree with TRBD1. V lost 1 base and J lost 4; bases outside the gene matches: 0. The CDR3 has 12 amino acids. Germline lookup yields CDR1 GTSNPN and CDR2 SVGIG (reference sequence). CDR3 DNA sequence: TGTGCCTGGAGTGAGGGGGCCACTGAAGCTTTCTTT. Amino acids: CAWSEGATEAFF.

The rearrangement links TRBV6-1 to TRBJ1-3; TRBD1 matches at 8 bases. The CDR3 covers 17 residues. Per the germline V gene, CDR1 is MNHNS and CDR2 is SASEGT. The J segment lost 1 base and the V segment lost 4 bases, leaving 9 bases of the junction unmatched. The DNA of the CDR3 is TGTGCCAGCAGTGTAATTTTAACAGGGGGTTCTGGAAACACCATATATTTT. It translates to CASSVILTGGSGNTIYF.

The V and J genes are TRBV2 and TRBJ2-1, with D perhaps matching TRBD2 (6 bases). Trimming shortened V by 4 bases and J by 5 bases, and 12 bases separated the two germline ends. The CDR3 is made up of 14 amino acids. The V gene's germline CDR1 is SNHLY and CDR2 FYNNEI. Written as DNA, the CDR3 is TGTGCCAGCAGTGTGGGGCGGGATAACAATGAGCAGTTCTTC. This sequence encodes CASSVGRDNNEQFF.

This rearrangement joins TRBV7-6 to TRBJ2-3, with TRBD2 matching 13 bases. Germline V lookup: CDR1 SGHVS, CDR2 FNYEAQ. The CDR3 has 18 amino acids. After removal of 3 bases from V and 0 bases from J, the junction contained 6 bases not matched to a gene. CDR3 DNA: TGTGCCAGCAGCTTTCTACTAGCGGGGGGGGGTAGCACAGATACGCAGTATTTT. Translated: CASSFLLAGGGSTDTQYF.

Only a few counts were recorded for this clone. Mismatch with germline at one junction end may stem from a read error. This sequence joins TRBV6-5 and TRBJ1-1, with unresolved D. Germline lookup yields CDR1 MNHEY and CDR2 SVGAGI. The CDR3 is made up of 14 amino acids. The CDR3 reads CASSSTGVGTEAFF. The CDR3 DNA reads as TGTGCCAGTAGTTCCACCGGGGTGGGCACTGAAGCTTTCTTT.

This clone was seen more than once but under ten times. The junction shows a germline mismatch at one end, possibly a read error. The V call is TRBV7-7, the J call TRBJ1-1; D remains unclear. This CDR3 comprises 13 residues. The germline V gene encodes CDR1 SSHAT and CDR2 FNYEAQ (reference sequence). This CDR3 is CASSRYAGTEAFF. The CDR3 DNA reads TGTGCTAGCAGCCGTTACGCGGGTACTGAAGCTTTCTTT. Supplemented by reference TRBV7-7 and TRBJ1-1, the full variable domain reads GAGVSQSPRYKVTKRGQDVTLRCDPISSHATLYWYQQALGQGPEFLTYFNYEAQPDKSGLPSDRFSAERPEGSISTLTIQRTEQRDSAMYRCASSRYAGTEAFFGQGTRLTVV.

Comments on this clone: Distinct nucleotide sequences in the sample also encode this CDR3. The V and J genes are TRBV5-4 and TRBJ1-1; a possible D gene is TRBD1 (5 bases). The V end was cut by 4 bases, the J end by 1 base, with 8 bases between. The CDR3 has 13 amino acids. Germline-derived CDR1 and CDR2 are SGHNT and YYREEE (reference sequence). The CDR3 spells CASSLRGNTEAFF. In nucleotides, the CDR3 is TGTGCCAGCAGCCTTAGGGGGAACACTGAAGCTTTCTTT. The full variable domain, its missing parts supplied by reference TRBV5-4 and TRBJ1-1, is ETGVTQSPTHLIKTRGQQVTLRCSSQSGHNTVSWYQQALGQGPQFIFQYYREEENGRGNFPPRFSGLQFPNYSSELNVNALELDDSALYLCASSLRGNTEAFFGQGTRLTVV.

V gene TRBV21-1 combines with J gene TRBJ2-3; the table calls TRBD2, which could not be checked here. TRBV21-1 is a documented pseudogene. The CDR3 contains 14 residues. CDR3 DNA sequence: TGTGCCAGCAGCAAAGAGCGGCGGACAGATACGCAGTATTTT. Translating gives CASSKERRTDTQYF.

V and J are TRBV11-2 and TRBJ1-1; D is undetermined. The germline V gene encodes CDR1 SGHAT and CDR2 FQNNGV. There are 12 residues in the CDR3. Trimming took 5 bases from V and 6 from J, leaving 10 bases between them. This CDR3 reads CASSPRGAEAFF. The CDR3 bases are TGTGCCAGCAGCCCAAGAGGAGCTGAAGCTTTCTTT. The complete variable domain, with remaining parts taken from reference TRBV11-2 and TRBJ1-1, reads EAGVAQSPRYKIIEKRQSVAFWCNPISGHATLYWYQQILGQGPKLLIQFQNNGVVDDSQLPKDRFSAERLKGVDSTLKIQPAKLEDSAVYLCASSPRGAEAFFGQGTRLTVV.

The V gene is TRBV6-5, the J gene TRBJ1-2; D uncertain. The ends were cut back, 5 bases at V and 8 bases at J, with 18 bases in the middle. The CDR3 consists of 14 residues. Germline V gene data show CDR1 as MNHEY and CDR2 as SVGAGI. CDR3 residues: CASSPTLSGEGYTF. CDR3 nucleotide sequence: TGTGCCAGCAGTCCTACCCTTTCTGGAGAGGGCTACACCTTC.

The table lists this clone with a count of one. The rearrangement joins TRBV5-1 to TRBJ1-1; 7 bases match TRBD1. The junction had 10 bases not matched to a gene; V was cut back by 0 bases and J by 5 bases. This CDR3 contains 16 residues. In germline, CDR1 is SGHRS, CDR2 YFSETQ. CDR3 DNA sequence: TGCGCCAGCAGCTTGGATGGCCGGCAGGGACAGACTGAAGCTTTCTTT. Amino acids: CASSLDGRQGQTEAFF. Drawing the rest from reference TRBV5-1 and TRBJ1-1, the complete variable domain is KAGVTQTPRYLIKTRGQQVTLSCSPISGHRSVSWYQQTPGQGLQFLFEYFSETQRNKGNFPGRFSGRQFSNSRSEMNVSTLELGDSALYLCASSLDGRQGQTEAFFGQGTRLTVV.

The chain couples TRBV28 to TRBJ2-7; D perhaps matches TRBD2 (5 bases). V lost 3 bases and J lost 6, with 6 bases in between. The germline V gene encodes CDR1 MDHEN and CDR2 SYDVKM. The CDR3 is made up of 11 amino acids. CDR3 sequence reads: CASSFSVEQYF. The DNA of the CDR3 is TGTGCCAGCAGTTTTAGCGTCGAGCAGTACTTC.

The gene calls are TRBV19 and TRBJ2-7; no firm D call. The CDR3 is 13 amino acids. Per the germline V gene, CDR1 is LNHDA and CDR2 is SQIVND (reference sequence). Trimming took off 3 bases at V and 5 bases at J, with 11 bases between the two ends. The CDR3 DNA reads TGTGCCAGTAGTATGGTTAGCTTGGACGAGCAGTACTTC. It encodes CASSMVSLDEQYF.

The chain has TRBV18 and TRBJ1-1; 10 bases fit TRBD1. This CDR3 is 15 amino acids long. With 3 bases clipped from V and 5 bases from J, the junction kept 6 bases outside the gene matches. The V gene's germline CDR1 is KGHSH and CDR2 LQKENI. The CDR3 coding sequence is TGTGCCAGCTCACCGTCCCCGGGACAGGGGACTGAAGCTTTCTTT. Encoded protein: CASSPSPGQGTEAFF.

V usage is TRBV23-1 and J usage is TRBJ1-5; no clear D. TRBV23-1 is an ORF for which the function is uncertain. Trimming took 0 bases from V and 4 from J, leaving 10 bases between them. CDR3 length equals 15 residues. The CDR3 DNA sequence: TGCGCCAGCAGTCAATCGACTTCCGAAAATCAGCCCCAGCATTTT. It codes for CASSQSTSENQPQHF.

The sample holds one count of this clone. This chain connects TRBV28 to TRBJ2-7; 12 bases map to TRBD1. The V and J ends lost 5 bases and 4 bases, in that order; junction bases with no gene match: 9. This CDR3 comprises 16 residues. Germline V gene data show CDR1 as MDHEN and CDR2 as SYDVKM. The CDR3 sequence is CASSPPGTGGKYEQYF. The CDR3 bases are TGTGCCAGCAGTCCCCCCGGGACAGGGGGCAAATACGAGCAGTACTTC.

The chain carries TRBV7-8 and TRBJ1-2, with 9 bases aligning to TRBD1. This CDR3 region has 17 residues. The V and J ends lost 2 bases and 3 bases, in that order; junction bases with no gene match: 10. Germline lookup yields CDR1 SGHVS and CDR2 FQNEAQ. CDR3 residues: CASSLTDKTGGYYGYTF. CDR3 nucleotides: TGTGCCAGCAGCTTAACCGATAAAACAGGGGGCTACTATGGCTACACCTTC.

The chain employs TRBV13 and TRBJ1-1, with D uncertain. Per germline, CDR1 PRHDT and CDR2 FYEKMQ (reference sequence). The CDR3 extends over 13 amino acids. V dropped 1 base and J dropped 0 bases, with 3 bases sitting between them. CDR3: CASSLAVNTEAFF. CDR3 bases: TGTGCCAGCAGCTTAGCAGTGAACACTGAAGCTTTCTTT.

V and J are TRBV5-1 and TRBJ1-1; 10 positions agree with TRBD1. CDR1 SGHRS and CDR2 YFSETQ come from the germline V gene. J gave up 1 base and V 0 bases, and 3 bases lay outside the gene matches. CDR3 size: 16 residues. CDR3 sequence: CASSLAGTGANTEAFF. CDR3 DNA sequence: TGCGCCAGCAGCTTGGCCGGGACAGGGGCGAACACTGAAGCTTTCTTT.